What follows is one T cell receptor beta chain and its context. The CDR3 covers 13 residues. CDR1 LNHDA and CDR2 SQIVND come from the germline V gene (reference sequence). V gave up 8 bases and J gave up 6 bases, with 13 bases separating them. The data were taken from a study of blood T cell repertoires in COVID-19. Overall study: From the United States, Italy and Spain came samples of acute and convalescent COVID-19.

Clones were read by immunoSEQ multiplex PCR, and TCRdb kept only the in-frame ones, dropping some. The sample holds about 92,000 clones, about 71% seen once. The TCR was taken from a woman aged 55-70 years in a cohort sampled during active or convalescent COVID-19. The rearrangement links TRBV19 to TRBJ2-2, with D possibly being TRBD2 (5 bases). The material sequenced was peripheral blood. In DNA, the CDR3 is TGTGCCAGTTCTGCGGGTGGACCCGGGGAGCTGTTTTTT. Protein sequence: CASSAGGPGELFF.